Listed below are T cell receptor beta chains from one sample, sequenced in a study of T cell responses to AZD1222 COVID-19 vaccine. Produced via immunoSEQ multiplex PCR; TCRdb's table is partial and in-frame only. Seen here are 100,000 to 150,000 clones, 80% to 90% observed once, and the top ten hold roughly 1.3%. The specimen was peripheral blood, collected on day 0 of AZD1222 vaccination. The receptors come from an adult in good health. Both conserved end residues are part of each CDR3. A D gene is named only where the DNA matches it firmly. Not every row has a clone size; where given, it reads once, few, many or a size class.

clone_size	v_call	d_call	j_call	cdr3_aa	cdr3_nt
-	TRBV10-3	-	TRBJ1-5	CAISESWTESNQPQHF	TGTGCCATCAGTGAGTCGTGGACAGAGAGCAATCAGCCCCAGCATTTT
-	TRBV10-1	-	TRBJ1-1	CASSESQGTEAFF	TGCGCCAGCAGTGAGTCCCAGGGCACTGAAGCTTTCTTT
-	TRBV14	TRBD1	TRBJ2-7	CASSPGGYEQYF	TGTGCCAGCAGCCCAGGGGGCTACGAGCAGTACTTC
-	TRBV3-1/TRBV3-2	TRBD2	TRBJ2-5	CASSDSGGVGETQYF	TGTGCCAGCAGCGATAGCGGGGGGGTTGGCGAGACCCAGTACTTC
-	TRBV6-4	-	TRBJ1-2	CASSGTGYDGYTF	TGTGCCAGCAGCGGTACAGGGTACGATGGCTACACCTTC
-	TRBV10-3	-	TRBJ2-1	CAISESTSWNEQFF	TGTGCCATCAGTGAGTCAACTAGTTGGAATGAGCAGTTCTTC
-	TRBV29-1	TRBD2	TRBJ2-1	CSVALLTSGEVNEQFF	TGCAGCGTGGCCCTCCTCACTAGCGGGGAGGTCAATGAGCAGTTCTTC
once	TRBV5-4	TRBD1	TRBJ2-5	CASSWTGGFQETQYF	TGTGCCAGCAGCTGGACAGGGGGCTTCCAAGAGACCCAGTACTTC
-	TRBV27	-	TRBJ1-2	CASNVRGGTTNYGYTF	TGTGCCAGCAACGTCCGGGGAGGGACTACTAACTATGGCTACACCTTC
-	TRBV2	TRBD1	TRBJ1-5	CASSEGQSHQPQHF	TGTGCCAGCAGTGAGGGACAGAGCCATCAGCCCCAGCATTTT
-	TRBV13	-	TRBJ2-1	CASSPPGEQFF	TGTGCCAGCAGCCCCCCCGGGGAGCAGTTCTTC
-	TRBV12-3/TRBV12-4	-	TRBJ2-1	CASSTGGGLQFF	TGTGCCAGCAGCACAGGTGGGGGACTGCAGTTCTTC
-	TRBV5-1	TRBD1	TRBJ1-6	CASSFDREDSPLHF	TGCGCCAGCAGCTTCGACAGGGAAGATTCACCCCTCCACTTT
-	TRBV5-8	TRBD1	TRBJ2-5	CASSLRQGETQYF	TGTGCCAGCAGCTTACGACAGGGAGAGACCCAGTACTTC
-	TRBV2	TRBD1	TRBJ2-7	CASRAGQGPTYEQYF	TGTGCCAGCAGGGCGGGACAGGGACCTACCTACGAGCAGTACTTC
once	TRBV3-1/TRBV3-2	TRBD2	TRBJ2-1	CASSQDAGVYNEQFF	TGTGCCAGCAGCCAAGATGCGGGGGTGTACAATGAGCAGTTCTTC
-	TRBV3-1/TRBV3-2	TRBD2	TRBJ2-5	CASSPETSGGKETQYF	TGTGCCAGCAGCCCCGAGACTAGCGGGGGCAAAGAGACCCAGTACTTC
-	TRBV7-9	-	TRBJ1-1	CASSPRGNTEAFF	TGTGCCAGCAGCCCCAGGGGGAACACTGAAGCTTTCTTT
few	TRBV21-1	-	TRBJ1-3	CASSNVEGSDAGNTIYF	TGTGCCAGCAGCAACGTGGAGGGGTCCGATGCTGGAAACACCATATATTTT
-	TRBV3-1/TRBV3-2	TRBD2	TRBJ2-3	CASSQAGGGALHTDTQYF	TGTGCCAGCAGCCAAGCGGGCGGGGGGGCCCTACACACAGATACGCAGTATTTT
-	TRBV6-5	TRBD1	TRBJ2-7	CASSYPGQGRDEQYF	TGTGCCAGCAGTTACCCCGGACAGGGTAGGGACGAGCAGTACTTC
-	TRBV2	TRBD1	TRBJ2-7	CASRGQGAGEQYF	TGTGCCAGCAGGGGACAGGGGGCGGGGGAGCAGTACTTC